Listed below are T cell receptor beta chains from one sample, sequenced in a study of human T cells and chemical hapten exposure. One entry per CDR3 protein, called by TCRdb with MiXCR from the RACE reads. This table holds 380,000 or so distinct CDR3 sequences, around 4.8% found once. The sequences come from whole blood, collected in connection with sensitization to the hapten diphenylcyclopropenone (DPC). The receptor set was obtained from a woman aged 50 to 60 with alopecia areata. Some clones in this sample may be carry-over from other donors' samples. Each CDR3 is given with its conserved first and last residue. The order of the fields is CDR3 DNA, CDR3 protein, V gene, clone size, J gene, D gene. A D gene is named only where the DNA matches it firmly. Size tells how often a clone was seen (once, few, many) or the class of an expanded clone, and some rows leave it out.

TGTGCCAGCAGCCCAACCGTCAGCGGGGCTAGTGATACGCAGTATTTT CASSPTVSGASDTQYF TRBV7-2 many TRBJ2-3 TRBD2
TGCAGCGTTCTGGACTATGGCTACACCTTC CSVLDYGYTF TRBV29-1 - TRBJ1-2 -
TGTGCCAGCACCCCTTTGGGACAGGGGAGTAATGAGCAGTTCTTC CASTPLGQGSNEQFF TRBV28 many TRBJ2-1 TRBD1
TGTGCCAGCATCCACGATTCGGACTATGGCTACACCTTC CASIHDSDYGYTF TRBV6-1 few TRBJ1-2 -
TGTGCCAGCAGCTTAGAGACAGGGCCCCTCTATGGCTACACCTTC CASSLETGPLYGYTF TRBV7-2 few TRBJ1-2 TRBD1
TGTGCCAGCAGCTGGGGTCCGGGAGGCGAGCAGTACTTC CASSWGPGGEQYF TRBV5-6 many TRBJ2-7 TRBD2
TGTGCCAGCAGCCCGACGAAGAACTATGGCTACACCTTC CASSPTKNYGYTF TRBV12-3/TRBV12-4 many TRBJ1-2 -
TGTGCCAGCAGTGCACAGTGGCCCCAGCATTTT CASSAQWPQHF TRBV6-1 - TRBJ1-5 -
TGTGCCAGCAGCCTCTCCCTAGCGGGAGGCACAGATACGCAGTATTTT CASSLSLAGGTDTQYF TRBV12-3/TRBV12-4 many TRBJ2-3 TRBD2
TGTGCTAGTGGTTTGCTGCAGGGGAACACCGGGGAGCTGTTTTTT CASGLLQGNTGELFF TRBV12-5 - TRBJ2-2 -
TGCGCCAGCAGCCCAGGGACCTCTACCAAAAACATTCAGTACTTC CASSPGTSTKNIQYF TRBV4-1 few TRBJ2-4 -
TGTGCCAGCAGCTTATTGTCAGGACAGTACTTC CASSLLSGQYF TRBV7-9 - TRBJ2-7 -